The next 31 T cell receptor beta chains were all read from a single sample in a study of shared clonotypes between healthy human individuals. Assay: immunoSEQ multiplex PCR; the TCRdb copy retains only in-frame clones and omits some. The sample carries under 600,000 clones, approximately 94% recorded once. Input material: naive CD4+ T cells sorted from blood. The subset here: CD45RA+ positively selected. These receptors were taken from a woman in her 30s in good health.

This sequence joins TRBV7-2 and TRBJ2-7; no firm D call. The CDR3 runs 14 residues. The germline V gene has CDR1 SGHTA and CDR2 FQGNSA. The V gene lost 1 base and the J gene lost 4 bases, with 11 bases spanning the gap. The CDR3 protein is CASSLEVSWYEQYF. DNA of the CDR3: TGTGCCAGCAGCTTAGAGGTATCGTGGTACGAGCAGTACTTC. The full variable domain, in which reference TRBV7-2 and TRBJ2-7 provide the parts outside the CDR3, is GAGVSQSPSNKVTEKGKDVELRCDPISGHTALYWYRQSLGQGLEFLIYFQGNSAPDKSGLPSDRFSAERTGGSVSTLTIQRTQQEDSAVYLCASSLEVSWYEQYFGPGTRLTVT.

This rearrangement joins TRBV19 to TRBJ1-1; no reliable D call. This CDR3 is 15 amino acids long. Trimming removed 3 bases at V and 0 bases at J, with 11 bases between. Per the germline V gene, CDR1 is LNHDA and CDR2 is SQIVND (reference sequence). In nucleotides, the CDR3 is TGTGCCAGTAGTATCTCCCCGTTGATGAACACTGAAGCTTTCTTT. Translation: CASSISPLMNTEAFF.

This chain uses TRBV28 with TRBJ1-1, with D uncertain. Germline V gene data show CDR1 as MDHEN and CDR2 as SYDVKM. The CDR3 contains 12 residues. V lost 5 bases, J lost 0 bases, and 4 bases lay in between. DNA for the CDR3: TGTGCCAGCAGTGCCATGAACACTGAAGCTTTCTTT. Translation gives CASSAMNTEAFF. Combining the CDR3 with reference TRBV28 and TRBJ1-1 gives the whole variable domain DVKVTQSSRYLVKRTGEKVFLECVQDMDHENMFWYRQDPGLGLRLIYFSYDVKMKEKGDIPEGYSVSREKKERFSLILESASTNQTSMYLCASSAMNTEAFFGQGTRLTVV.

The J gene is TRBJ1-1, the V gene TRBV27, with D hard to call. The germline V gene has CDR1 MNHEY and CDR2 SMNVEV (reference sequence). The CDR3 contains 15 residues. V was trimmed by 6 bases and J by 8 bases, leaving 22 bases between them. DNA for the CDR3: TGTGCCAGCAGGCCATCACAGACGCCAACCTCAGAAGCTTTCTTT. It is translated as CASRPSQTPTSEAFF.

The gene calls are TRBV4-1 and TRBJ2-4; tentatively, D is TRBD1 or TRBD2 (6 bases each). Germline V gene data show CDR1 as MGHRA and CDR2 as YSYEKL. The V gene lost 6 bases and the J gene lost 8 bases, with 17 bases spanning the gap. The CDR3 has 14 residues. The chain's CDR3 is CASSSAGEVDIQYF. Written as DNA, the CDR3 is TGCGCCAGCAGTTCAGCAGGGGAGGTAGACATTCAGTACTTC.

This sequence joins TRBV6-6 and TRBJ1-1; TRBD1 matches at 7 bases. Germline V gene sequence: CDR1 MNHNY, CDR2 SVGAGI (reference sequence). The CDR3 is made up of 15 amino acids. Germline trimming cut 6 bases from V and 3 bases from J; bases unmatched to any gene: 10. The DNA for the CDR3 is TGTGCCAGCAGACGAGACAGGGTTGGTGACACTGAAGCTTTCTTT. As protein: CASRRDRVGDTEAFF.

This chain joins TRBV18 and TRBJ2-7; D uncertain. With 1 base removed from V and 6 bases from J, the gap between germline ends came to 13 bases. Germline V gives CDR1 KGHSH, CDR2 LQKENI. This CDR3 contains 14 residues. The CDR3 coding sequence is TGTGCCAGCTCACCACGGTGGCAGGTAGGCGAGCAGTACTTC. Translating it yields CASSPRWQVGEQYF.

This rearrangement joins TRBV2 to TRBJ2-2; 7 positions match TRBD1. CDR1 is SNHLY, CDR2 FYNNEI, per germline. V lost 8 bases and J lost 3; bases outside the gene matches: 6. The CDR3 totals 14 residues. CDR3 in DNA: TGTGCCAGCCAGACAGGGTTGGACACCGGGGAGCTGTTTTTT. Protein: CASQTGLDTGELFF.

V is TRBV15 and J is TRBJ2-2, with TRBD1 as a possible D gene (6 bases). V was trimmed by 9 bases and J by 2 bases, leaving 13 bases between them. This CDR3 contains 14 residues. Germline V CDR1 and CDR2: LNHNV, YYDKDF (reference sequence). DNA for the CDR3: TGTGCCACTTGCCGGGACACCAACACCGGGGAGCTGTTTTTT. Encoded protein: CATCRDTNTGELFF.

The chain carries TRBV7-9 and TRBJ2-5; 14 bases are a match to TRBD2. The CDR3 contains 16 residues. V gave up 2 bases and J gave up 5 bases; unmatched junction bases: 4. Germline values: CDR1 SEHNR, CDR2 FQNEAQ (reference sequence). The CDR3 coding sequence is TGTGCCAGCAGCTTACTCGGGACTAGCGGGAGTGAGACCCAGTACTTC. It is translated as CASSLLGTSGSETQYF.

The chain recombines TRBV6-5 with TRBJ2-2; D is uncertain. The V end lost 2 bases, the J end lost 0 bases, and 10 bases lay between the germline ends. Germline CDR1 reads MNHEY; CDR2 reads SVGAGI. CDR3 size: 16 residues. This CDR3 is CASSYVTASNTGELFF. CDR3 coding DNA: TGTGCCAGCAGTTACGTGACGGCTTCGAACACCGGGGAGCTGTTTTTT.

This sequence joins TRBV7-9 and TRBJ2-5; the D gene is possibly TRBD1 (5 bases). This CDR3 is built from 15 residues. Germline CDR1 and CDR2: SEHNR and FQNEAQ (reference sequence). The V end lost 1 base, the J end lost 2 bases, and 11 bases lay between the germline ends. The CDR3 coding sequence is TGTGCCAGCAGCTTAGGACAGTTCTTACAAGAGACCCAGTACTTC. It encodes CASSLGQFLQETQYF.

The V call is TRBV4-1, the J call TRBJ2-2, with D uncertain. The CDR3 runs to 11 residues. V was trimmed by 4 bases and J by 14 bases, leaving 11 bases between them. Germline V gene lookup returns CDR1 MGHRA and CDR2 YSYEKL. CDR3 loop: CASSRSRKLFF. The CDR3 bases are TGCGCCAGCAGCCGCTCTAGGAAACTGTTTTTT.

CDR3 nucleotides: TGTGCCAGCAGTGAATTGCGAGTTAACACCGGGGAGCTGTTTTTT. This sequence encodes CASSELRVNTGELFF. The chain has TRBV6-4 and TRBJ2-2; D call uncertain. V dropped 3 bases and J dropped 2 bases, with 10 bases sitting between them. Per germline, CDR1 MRHNA and CDR2 SNTAGT. The length of the CDR3 is 15 residues.

This rearrangement joins TRBV5-1 to TRBJ2-1, with TRBD2 matching 7 bases. This CDR3 is 16 amino acids long. Germline trimming cut 7 bases from V and 6 bases from J; bases unmatched to any gene: 16. From germline, CDR1 is SGHRS and CDR2 YFSETQ. The CDR3 bases are TGCGCCAGCGCGAATGTACCGGGAGGCCCCGGCAATGAGCAGTTCTTC. Its protein is CASANVPGGPGNEQFF.

V is TRBV4-1 and J is TRBJ2-2, with D unclear. CDR1 and CDR2 from the germline V gene are MGHRA and YSYEKL. The CDR3 runs to 17 residues. V lost 1 base, J lost 5 bases, and 17 bases lay in between. This CDR3 reads CASSQGRRSLTTGELFF. CDR3 bases: TGCGCCAGCAGCCAAGGGCGCAGAAGCTTGACTACCGGGGAGCTGTTTTTT.

This chain links TRBV9 with TRBJ1-1, with D possibly TRBD1 on 5 matching bases. The germline V and J ends were trimmed by 4 bases and 4 bases, with 14 bases remaining between them. This CDR3 is built from 14 residues. Germline V lookup: CDR1 SGDLS, CDR2 YYNGEE. CDR3 residues: CASSLRGERTEAFF. The CDR3 DNA follows: TGTGCCAGCAGCTTAAGAGGGGAGCGCACTGAAGCTTTCTTT. Full variable domain (remainder filled in from reference TRBV9 and TRBJ1-1): DSGVTQTPKHLITATGQRVTLRCSPRSGDLSVYWYQQSLDQGLQFLIQYYNGEERAKGNILERFSAQQFPDLHSELNLSSLELGDSALYFCASSLRGERTEAFFGQGTRLTVV.

Note on this clone: The same CDR3 also results from other DNA sequences found in this sample. This chain connects TRBV9 to TRBJ2-5; D is uncertain. Germline V gene lookup returns CDR1 SGDLS and CDR2 YYNGEE. This CDR3 region has 13 residues. The V and J ends lost 0 bases and 2 bases respectively, with 5 bases between them. The CDR3 DNA sequence: TGTGCCAGCAGCGTAGGGTTGCAAGAGACCCAGTACTTC. Protein sequence: CASSVGLQETQYF. Variable domain in full (rest from reference TRBV9 and TRBJ2-5): DSGVTQTPKHLITATGQRVTLRCSPRSGDLSVYWYQQSLDQGLQFLIQYYNGEERAKGNILERFSAQQFPDLHSELNLSSLELGDSALYFCASSVGLQETQYFGPGTRLLVL.

Worth noting for this clone: At the DNA level, this CDR3 is encoded by other sequences in the same sample as well. The V and J genes are TRBV5-1 and TRBJ1-4, with TRBD1 matching over 7 bases. Unmatched junction bases numbered 6, after V lost 2 bases and J lost 8 bases. The CDR3 is 14 amino acids. Per the germline V gene, CDR1 is SGHRS and CDR2 is YFSETQ. The CDR3 region is CASSLQGFGEKLFF. Written as DNA, the CDR3 is TGCGCCAGCAGCTTACAGGGGTTCGGCGAAAAACTGTTTTTT.

The CDR3 loop is CASRAGLAGGRDEQFF. The CDR3 DNA reads TGTGCCAGCAGGGCGGGACTAGCGGGAGGGCGGGATGAGCAGTTCTTC. This chain links TRBV2 with TRBJ2-1, with 16 bases lining up with TRBD2. CDR1 is SNHLY and CDR2 is FYNNEI in the germline V gene. This CDR3 comprises 16 residues. The V gene end was trimmed by 6 bases and the J gene end by 8 bases; junction bases not matched to a gene: 7.

This clone was observed a single time. The genes are TRBV6-5 and TRBJ1-2; D not resolved. The CDR3 covers 15 residues. Looked up from germline, CDR1 is MNHEY and CDR2 is SVGAGI. V shed 4 bases and J shed 5 bases, with 17 bases lying between them. The CDR3 loop reads CASSSETPSAYGYTF. The CDR3 bases are TGTGCCAGCAGTTCCGAGACCCCCTCGGCGTATGGCTACACCTTC.

J is TRBJ2-3 and V is TRBV27; the D is unclear. CDR3 length: 15 amino acids. V lost 2 bases and J lost 2, with 11 bases in between. CDR1 is MNHEY, CDR2 SMNVEV, per germline (reference sequence). CDR3 residues: CASSLGWGFTDTQYF. The CDR3 DNA sequence: TGTGCCAGCAGTTTAGGTTGGGGTTTCACAGATACGCAGTATTTT.

V usage is TRBV28 and J usage is TRBJ1-2, with no clear D. Looked up from germline, CDR1 is MDHEN and CDR2 is SYDVKM. Trimming removed 9 bases from V and 9 bases from J, with 20 bases in between. The CDR3 spans 13 residues. The CDR3 sequence: CASTKMAAVSYTF. The CDR3 DNA reads TGTGCCAGTACCAAAATGGCAGCCGTAAGCTACACCTTC.

The chain combines TRBV7-2 with TRBJ2-3, with 10 positions matching TRBD2. The length of the CDR3 is 17 residues. Trimming cost V 1 base and J 3 bases; bases outside gene matches: 7. CDR1 and CDR2 (germline): SGHTA, FQGNSA. CDR3 in amino acids: CASSLGELAGRTDTQYF. The CDR3 DNA is TGTGCCAGCAGCTTAGGCGAACTAGCGGGACGGACAGATACGCAGTATTTT. The entire variable domain, with the rest obtained from reference TRBV7-2 and TRBJ2-3, is as follows: GAGVSQSPSNKVTEKGKDVELRCDPISGHTALYWYRQSLGQGLEFLIYFQGNSAPDKSGLPSDRFSAERTGGSVSTLTIQRTQQEDSAVYLCASSLGELAGRTDTQYFGPGTRLTVL.

The chain carries TRBV28 and TRBJ2-7, with no clear D. CDR1 MDHEN and CDR2 SYDVKM come from the germline V gene. Trimming cost V 6 bases and J 9 bases, with 18 bases left between them. CDR3 length: 13 amino acids. The CDR3 sequence is CASSDKANVGQYF. CDR3 coding DNA: TGTGCCAGCAGCGACAAAGCGAACGTGGGGCAGTACTTC.

This rearrangement joins TRBV18 to TRBJ2-6; D gene unclear. The CDR3 is 14 amino acids. The V and J ends lost 0 bases and 3 bases respectively, with 3 bases between them. The germline V gene has CDR1 KGHSH and CDR2 LQKENI. CDR3 sequence: CASSPPFGANVLTF. CDR3 in DNA: TGTGCCAGCTCACCACCGTTTGGGGCCAACGTCCTGACTTTC.

The chain couples TRBV7-8 to TRBJ2-3, with 7 bases lining up with TRBD1. CDR3 length equals 19 residues. With V trimmed by 1 base and J by 0 bases, 13 bases remained unmatched. Germline values: CDR1 SGHVS, CDR2 FQNEAQ. In DNA form, the CDR3 reads TGTGCCAGCAGCTTAGTTCAGAGGGACAGACTCAGGAGCACAGATACGCAGTATTTT. It specifies CASSLVQRDRLRSTDTQYF.

This chain connects TRBV25-1 to TRBJ2-1; D not resolved. The CDR3 sequence is 15 residues long. Germline loops: CDR1 MGHDK, CDR2 SYGVNS. Trimming cost V 0 bases and J 6 bases, with 12 bases left between them. CDR3 sequence reads: CASSEYLSSVNEQFF. The CDR3 DNA sequence: TGTGCCAGCAGTGAATATCTTAGCTCGGTCAATGAGCAGTTCTTC.

The chain has TRBV18 and TRBJ1-3; D uncertain. Per the germline V gene, CDR1 is KGHSH and CDR2 is LQKENI. The CDR3 sequence is 16 residues long. With 0 bases removed from V and 0 bases from J, the gap between germline ends came to 9 bases. CDR3 protein: CASSPPTIRSGNTIYF. CDR3 nucleotides: TGTGCCAGCTCACCACCGACGATACGCTCTGGAAACACCATATATTTT.

The V and J genes are TRBV27 and TRBJ2-2; the D call may be TRBD1 or TRBD2 (5 bases each). Germline loops: CDR1 MNHEY, CDR2 SMNVEV (reference sequence). This CDR3 has 14 amino acids. V was clipped by 1 base and J by 4 bases, with 7 bases between them. This chain's CDR3 is CASSLWGRTGELFF. CDR3 DNA sequence: TGTGCCAGCAGTTTATGGGGACGCACCGGGGAGCTGTTTTTT.

The gene calls are TRBV18 and TRBJ2-4, with D hard to call. The CDR3 is 16 residues long. The germline V gene encodes CDR1 KGHSH and CDR2 LQKENI. V was trimmed by 0 bases and J by 0 bases, leaving 9 bases between them. CDR3 sequence: CASSPPAPLAKNIQYF. The CDR3 coding sequence is TGTGCCAGCTCACCACCGGCGCCTCTAGCCAAAAACATTCAGTACTTC. Variable domain in full (rest from reference TRBV18 and TRBJ2-4): NAGVMQNPRHLVRRRGQEARLRCSPMKGHSHVYWYRQLPEEGLKFMVYLQKENIIDESGMPKERFSAEFPKEGPSILRIQQVVRGDSAAYFCASSPPAPLAKNIQYFGAGTRLSVL.